This T cell receptor (beta chain) was recovered during a study of CD8 T cells in ankylosing spondylitis. Whole-study findings and limits: Clones linked with disease were CD8+ and fairly uncommon in the peripheral blood. Researchers reportedly found disease-linked clones significantly enriched in matched ankylosing spondylitis synovial fluid. Several highly homologous variants made up a TCR beta motif, and this motif appeared characteristic of ankylosing spondylitis blood. Some of the motif variants had earlier been found in reactive arthritis patients' fluid and blood.

Using quantitative 5'-RACE with molecular barcodes, the authors made TCR beta libraries. TCRdb passed the 5' RACE reads through MiXCR, listing each CDR3 protein once. The sample records 800,000 to 900,000 distinct CDR3 sequences, about 10% being singletons. The CDR3 is 16 amino acids. Trimming pared 3 bases from V and 0 bases from J, leaving 12 bases between. Germline V lookup: CDR1 MNHNS, CDR2 SASEGT. This clonotype was counted only a few times. Its antigen is unknown. This receptor was taken from a male donor with ankylosing spondylitis. Sequences were obtained from blood, either unsorted or a sorted T cell fraction (not recorded which). V and J are TRBV6-1 and TRBJ2-1; D is unclear. CDR3 region: CASSDRLGSSYNEQFF. CDR3 DNA: TGTGCCAGCAGTGACCGATTAGGCAGCTCCTACAATGAGCAGTTCTTC.